The rows below give T cell receptor beta chains drawn from one sample of a study of T cells after yellow fever vaccination. TCRdb redid the calling of the 5' RACE reads with MiXCR, one entry per CDR3 protein. Among approximately 300,000 distinct CDR3 sequences, over 8.5% were seen once, and the ten largest hold under 4%. This specimen consisted of CD4+ T cells sorted from PBMCs, obtained 45 days after the yellow fever booster vaccination. The receptors derive from a man aged 18-30 years who received the YFV17D yellow fever vaccine. CDR3s include the opening cysteine and the closing phenylalanine or tryptophan. A D gene is named only where the DNA matches it firmly. Only part of the rows carry a size: once, few, many, or a class if the clone is expanded.

TRBD1,few,TRBJ1-2,TRBV4-1,TGCGCCAGCAGCCAGGACCGGGACAGGGTTTTAACCGTGAGCTATGGCTACACCTTC,CASSQDRDRVLTVSYGYTF
-,-,TRBJ1-1,TRBV20-1,TGCAGTGCTAGAGAGGCAGGGAGGATTGACACTGAAGCTTTCTTT,CSAREAGRIDTEAFF
-,few,TRBJ2-5,TRBV12-3/TRBV12-4,TGTGCCAGTAGTGGGCAGGCAGGCGAGACCCAGTACTTC,CASSGQAGETQYF
-,-,TRBJ2-2,TRBV5-1,TGCGCCAGCAGAACACCCGCTCTGAACACCGGGGAGCTGTTTTTT,CASRTPALNTGELFF
TRBD2,many,TRBJ2-1,TRBV4-3,TGCGCCAGCAGCCAAGCTATAGCGGGGGGCTACAATGAGCAGTTCTTC,CASSQAIAGGYNEQFF
-,-,TRBJ1-6,TRBV18,TGTGCCAGCTCACCACCGAATGGGACATTATATAATTCACCCCTCCACTTT,CASSPPNGTLYNSPLHF
TRBD1,few,TRBJ1-6,TRBV20-1,TGCAGTGCTAGGGGGACAGGGGCTTCACCCCTCCACTTT,CSARGTGASPLHF
TRBD1,-,TRBJ2-2,TRBV3-1,TGTGCCAGCAGCTTTCCGGGACAGGGGAACTTGAGGCTGTTTTTT,CASSFPGQGNLRLFF
TRBD2,-,TRBJ2-3,TRBV7-2,TGTGCCAGCAGCTTATTCGGCTTCAGCGGGGGGGCCAGAGATACGCAGTATTTT,CASSLFGFSGGARDTQYF
TRBD1,-,TRBJ1-1,TRBV7-2,TGTGCCAGCAGGATGGGACAGGGGCCCACTGAAGCTTTCTTT,CASRMGQGPTEAFF
-,few,TRBJ2-1,TRBV7-7,TGTGCTAGCAGCTTAGGAGCAGGGGCTGAGGGGGAGCAGTTCTTC,CASSLGAGAEGEQFF
TRBD1,few,TRBJ1-1,TRBV5-6,TGTGCCAGCAGCACTGGGACAGGAGCTTTCTTT,CASSTGTGAFF
-,few,TRBJ2-7,TRBV29-1,TGCAGCGTGGCGGGCCAGGGGGGCACTAGCATCACTTGGCAGTACTTC,CSVAGQGGTSITWQYF
-,many,TRBJ2-3,TRBV4-1,TGCGCCAGCAGCCAAGATAGGGACACTAGGGGAAATACGCAGTATTTT,CASSQDRDTRGNTQYF
TRBD2,-,TRBJ2-1,TRBV24-1,TGTGCCACCAGTGACGCCGGGACTAGCGGGTTAGAGCAGTTCTTC,CATSDAGTSGLEQFF
-,few,TRBJ1-2,TRBV7-9,TGTGCCAGCAGCTTCGCATGGGGACCAACGATAAGCGGCTACACCTTC,CASSFAWGPTISGYTF
-,-,TRBJ1-5,TRBV12-3/TRBV12-4,TGTGCCAGCAGTTCCCGGTTCCGGGGAGGGTGGAAGCCCCAGCATTTT,CASSSRFRGGWKPQHF
-,many,TRBJ2-3,TRBV5-1,TGCGCCAGCAGCTTGGGAGGGGTTGCAGATACGCAGTATTTT,CASSLGGVADTQYF
-,-,TRBJ2-1,TRBV5-4,TGTGCCAGCAGCTTGGATCTGGGGTCTAGCGAGCAGTTCTTC,CASSLDLGSSEQFF
-,-,TRBJ2-7,TRBV3-1,TGTGCCAGCAGCCAAGAGTCGCGAGAGCAGTACTTC,CASSQESREQYF
-,-,TRBJ1-2,TRBV2,TGTGCCAGCAGTGTTGACCCGGCGGCTAACACCTTC,CASSVDPAANTF
-,-,TRBJ1-5,TRBV2,TGTGCCAGCAGTGAAGCGGAAGGCTGGCAGCCCCAGCATTTT,CASSEAEGWQPQHF
-,-,TRBJ2-3,TRBV27,TGTGCCAGCCGAAGGGTGTATAACACAGATACGCAGTATTTT,CASRRVYNTDTQYF
-,-,TRBJ2-7,TRBV5-1,TGCGCCAGCAAGAATCCGTTATCCTACGAGCAGTACTTC,CASKNPLSYEQYF
TRBD1,-,TRBJ2-5,TRBV20-1,TGCAGTGCTAGAGTCCAGGGGGCGCACGGGACCCAGTACTTC,CSARVQGAHGTQYF
-,-,TRBJ1-2,TRBV25-1,TGTGCCAGCAGTGAGAAGGCTTATAGCAACTATGGCTACACCTTC,CASSEKAYSNYGYTF
-,-,TRBJ2-1,TRBV30,TGTGCCTGGAGCGGAGGTGGATTCAATGAGCAGTTCTTC,CAWSGGGFNEQFF
-,-,TRBJ2-1,TRBV11-2,TGTGCCAGCAGCCCCTGGAGGGGGGCCCGAGGGAATGAGCAGTTCTTC,CASSPWRGARGNEQFF
TRBD2,few,TRBJ2-3,TRBV5-1,TGCGCCAGCAGCTTGGAGGCCGGGGGGAGTGCAGATACGCAGTATTTT,CASSLEAGGSADTQYF
-,once,TRBJ1-6,TRBV2,TGTGCCAGCTCTTTAAGGGGCGGACGTTACCATTCACCCCTCCACTTT,CASSLRGGRYHSPLHF
-,few,TRBJ1-4,TRBV18,TGTGCCAGCTCATCCGGGACACCCAATGAAAAACTGTTTTTT,CASSSGTPNEKLFF
-,-,TRBJ2-2,TRBV7-3,TGTGCCAGCAGCCCGACGGGACACGGTGGGGCCGGGGAGCTGTTTTTT,CASSPTGHGGAGELFF
-,-,TRBJ2-3,TRBV11-2,TGTGCCAGCAGCTTAGGGCGCGGGATAAGCACAGATACGCAGTATTTT,CASSLGRGISTDTQYF
TRBD1,few,TRBJ2-1,TRBV7-2,TGTGCCAGCAGCTTAGTTACCGCCGGTACAGGGGTCTACAATGAGCAGTTCTTC,CASSLVTAGTGVYNEQFF
-,few,TRBJ2-2,TRBV27,TGTGCCAGCAGTTTAGGGTTAGGCACCGGGGAGCTGTTTTTT,CASSLGLGTGELFF
-,few,TRBJ1-1,TRBV3-1,TGTGCCAGCAGCCAAGGGGAAGGGAAAGCTTTCTTT,CASSQGEGKAFF
-,few,TRBJ1-1,TRBV18,TGTGCCACCAACAGACAGAATTCCGCTGAAGCTTTCTTT,CATNRQNSAEAFF
TRBD2,-,TRBJ2-3,TRBV7-2,TGTGCCAGCAGCTTTAGCGGGCCCCTCACAGATACGCAGTATTTT,CASSFSGPLTDTQYF
-,many,TRBJ2-1,TRBV5-1,TGCGCCAGCAGCTTGGAGTTTCGGGGGGCTTTTAATGAGCAGTTCTTC,CASSLEFRGAFNEQFF
-,-,TRBJ1-2,TRBV7-2,TGTGCCAGCGCCCCTCTGGAGGCGTCGGGCTACACCTTC,CASAPLEASGYTF
-,few,TRBJ1-1,TRBV5-6,TGTGCCAGCAGCTTTTATATCCGGGGGCCAATGAACACTGAAGCTTTCTTT,CASSFYIRGPMNTEAFF
-,few,TRBJ2-6,TRBV2,TGTGCCAGCAGTGAAGGACGGGGCAACTCTGGGGCCAACGTCCTGACTTTC,CASSEGRGNSGANVLTF
TRBD2,few,TRBJ2-7,TRBV12-3/TRBV12-4,TGTGCCAGCAAGTCGCGGGAGCAGAGATACGAGCAGTACTTC,CASKSREQRYEQYF
-,few,TRBJ2-3,TRBV5-1,TGCGCCAGCAGGGTCAGGGGTGGGACAGATACGCAGTATTTT,CASRVRGGTDTQYF
-,few,TRBJ2-7,TRBV6-2/TRBV6-3,TGTGCCAGCACCCTCGGGGGGACAAGCTCCTACGAGCAGTACTTC,CASTLGGTSSYEQYF
-,-,TRBJ1-4,TRBV27,TGTGCCAGCAGTAGAGGGGCGGGGGGGGCCGAAAAACTGTTTTTT,CASSRGAGGAEKLFF
-,-,TRBJ2-3,TRBV5-1,TGCGCCAGCAGTACCCCTAGGACAGATACGCAGTATTTT,CASSTPRTDTQYF
-,many,TRBJ2-3,TRBV5-1,TGCGCCAGCACCTTGAACACAGATACGCAGTATTTT,CASTLNTDTQYF
-,few,TRBJ1-6,TRBV10-2,TGCGCCACCAGTCCCGGTAATTCACCCCTCCACTTT,CATSPGNSPLHF
-,few,TRBJ1-6,TRBV5-6,TGTGCCAGCAGCCCCGAGGGTCCCTATAATTCACCCCTCCACTTT,CASSPEGPYNSPLHF